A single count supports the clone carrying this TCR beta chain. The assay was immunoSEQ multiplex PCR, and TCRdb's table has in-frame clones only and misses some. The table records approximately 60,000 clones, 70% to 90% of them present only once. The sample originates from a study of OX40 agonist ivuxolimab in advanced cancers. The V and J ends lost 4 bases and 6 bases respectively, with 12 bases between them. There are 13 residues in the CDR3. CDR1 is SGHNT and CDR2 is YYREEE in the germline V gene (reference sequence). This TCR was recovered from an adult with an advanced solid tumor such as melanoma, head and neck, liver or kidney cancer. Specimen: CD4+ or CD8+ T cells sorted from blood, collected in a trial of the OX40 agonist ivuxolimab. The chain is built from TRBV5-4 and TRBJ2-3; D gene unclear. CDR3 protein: CASSHPTHDTQYF. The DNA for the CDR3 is TGTGCCAGCAGCCATCCGACACACGATACGCAGTATTTT.